What follows are 18 T cell receptor beta chains derived from one specimen sequenced in a study of kidney transplant recipient with SARS-CoV-2 infection. TCRdb re-derived calls from the reads in MiXCR, one entry per CDR3 protein. The data contain 200,000 to 300,000 distinct CDR3 sequences, 29% of them seen just once; the ten biggest clones take up less than 8.5%. This specimen was a blood sample, taken at baseline and on day 111 from a kidney transplant recipient. All receptors come from a male patient in his thirties who had COVID-19 and was a kidney transplant recipient. Some T cells may possibly be graft donor cells.

As to this clonotype: This clone may be a read error of a much larger clone one base away. The CDR3 end shows no conserved phenylalanine or tryptophan, and so a read error is likely. The chain recombines TRBV18 with TRBJ1-1; 11 bases align to TRBD1. V lost 5 bases, J lost 1 base, and 9 bases stayed unmatched. The CDR3 is 17 amino acids. CDR1 and CDR2 from the germline V gene are KGHSH and LQKENI. The CDR3 bases are TGTGCCAGCTCATTCGACCTGGGACAGGGGGGGAACACTGAAGCTTTCCTT. Amino acids: CASSFDLGQGGNTEAFL.

In this sample, this clonotype turned up a few times. V and J are TRBV5-1 and TRBJ1-2; D unresolved. The CDR3 runs to 16 residues. V gave up 7 bases and J gave up 4 bases, with 23 bases separating them. Germline CDR1 and CDR2: SGHRS and YFSETQ. CDR3 loop: CASPTASVRKTYGYTF. CDR3 nucleotide sequence: TGCGCCAGCCCAACAGCATCGGTTCGAAAGACCTATGGCTACACCTTC.

CDR3 nucleotides: TGCGCCAGCAGACCGGGGAGACAGGGGGCCTATGGCTACACCTTC. Protein sequence: CASRPGRQGAYGYTF. The gene calls are TRBV5-1 and TRBJ1-2, with 10 bases that match TRBD1. This CDR3 contains 15 residues. After removal of 5 bases from V and 4 bases from J, the junction contained 8 bases not matched to a gene. The germline V gene has CDR1 SGHRS and CDR2 YFSETQ.

This clonotype has at least ten counts. The CDR3 loop is CASSINVPISFSETQYF. The CDR3 DNA is TGTGCCAGCAGCATCAACGTTCCCATTTCTTTCTCTGAGACCCAGTACTTC. The chain joins TRBV3-1 to TRBJ2-5; D unresolved. V was cut by 5 bases and J by 5 bases, with 24 bases left in between. The CDR3 length is 17 residues. CDR1 LGHDT and CDR2 YNNKEL come from the germline V gene (reference sequence).

This clonotype was counted ten times or more. This chain connects TRBV6-9 to TRBJ1-2; unclear D gene. This CDR3 is 17 amino acids long. Trimming removed 5 bases at V and 4 bases at J, with 23 bases between. CDR1 is MNHGY and CDR2 is SVAAGI in the germline V gene. The DNA of the CDR3 is TGTGCCAGCAGTCTCAGGCAGCCTTACGGAAAGACCTATGGCTACACCTTC. It specifies CASSLRQPYGKTYGYTF.

On this clonotype: A much larger clone differs by one base, so this may be a read error. The chain is built from TRBV5-6 and TRBJ2-2; 13 positions agree with TRBD2. The length of the CDR3 is 16 residues. Germline CDR1 is SGHDT and CDR2 is YYEEEE. The CDR3 loop is CASSELAGGDTGEQFF. The DNA for the CDR3 is TGTGCCAGCAGCGAACTAGCGGGAGGGGACACCGGGGAGCAGTTTTTT. Full variable domain (remainder filled in from reference TRBV5-6 and TRBJ2-2): DAGVTQSPTHLIKTRGQQVTLRCSPKSGHDTVSWYQQALGQGPQFIFQYYEEEERQRGNFPDRFSGHQFPNYSSELNVNALLLGDSALYLCASSELAGGDTGEQFFGEGSRLTVL.

This chain links TRBV20-1 with TRBJ2-1, with D perhaps assigned TRBD1 or TRBD2 (5 bases each). Trimming removed 5 bases at V and 12 bases at J, with 17 bases between. Germline CDR1 and CDR2: DFQATT and SNEGSKA (reference sequence). The CDR3 is 12 amino acids. The CDR3 reads CSAEPDNGGQFF. In DNA, the CDR3 is TGCAGTGCTGAGCCCGATAATGGGGGGCAGTTCTTC.

This clonotype has at least ten counts. The genes are TRBV12-3 or TRBV12-4 and TRBJ1-2; D is undetermined. The V end lost 3 bases, the J end lost 6 bases, and 14 bases lay between the germline ends. There are 14 residues in the CDR3. The CDR3: CASSFRQAWNGYTF. The CDR3 nucleotides read TGTGCCAGCAGTTTTAGGCAGGCTTGGAATGGCTACACCTTC.

The sample holds many counts of this clonotype. This chain connects TRBV3-1 to TRBJ1-2; 7 bases line up with TRBD1. V lost 5 bases, J lost 4 bases, and 7 bases stayed unmatched. CDR1 and CDR2 (germline): LGHDT, YNNKEL (reference sequence). This CDR3 is built from 14 residues. The CDR3 nucleotides are TGTGCCAGCAGCTCTACGACAGGGACCTATGGCTACACCTTC. Translating it yields CASSSTTGTYGYTF.

About this clonotype: This sequence may be a read error, since a much larger clone differs from it by one base. The CDR3 DNA is TGTGCCAGCAGCTTCATTTCTTCCCATTTCGTGTTAGACGAGCGGTACTTC. It encodes CASSFISSHFVLDERYF. J is TRBJ2-7 and V is TRBV3-1; no reliable D call. The germline gives CDR1 LGHDT, CDR2 YNNKEL (reference sequence). The CDR3 covers 17 residues.

Of note for this clonotype: A much larger clone differs from this one at a single base, so this may be a read error. The chain combines TRBV29-1 with TRBJ1-1; D uncertain. The CDR3 length is 13 residues. V gave up 4 bases and J gave up 6 bases, with 15 bases separating them. CDR1 is SQVTM, CDR2 ANQGSEA, per germline. The CDR3 loop reads CSVVAGVGSEAFF. The CDR3 DNA reads as TGCAGCGTTGTAGCCGGCGTTGGGTCTGAAGCTTTCTTT.

Comments on this clonotype: This may be a read error, as it is one base from a much larger clone. J is TRBJ1-2 and V is TRBV6-1, with unresolved D. The CDR3 is 17 residues long. V lost 5 bases and J lost 4, with 23 bases in between. Germline V gene sequence: CDR1 MNHNS, CDR2 SASEGT. This CDR3 reads CASSIFAECRKAYGYTF. The CDR3 region has the DNA TGTGCCAGCAGTATTTTCGCGGAATGTAGAAAGGCCTATGGCTACACCTTC.

The table lists this clonotype with many counts. This chain uses TRBV3-1 with TRBJ1-2; D is unresolved. The V end lost 5 bases, the J end lost 4 bases, and 23 bases lay between the germline ends. CDR3 size: 17 residues. Germline CDR1 LGHDT, CDR2 YNNKEL (reference sequence). The CDR3: CASSSGATLRKTYGYTF. The DNA for the CDR3 is TGTGCCAGCAGCTCAGGAGCCACCCTTCGAAAGACCTATGGCTACACCTTC.

On this clonotype: This may be a read error: a much more frequent sequence differs by one nucleotide. The chain couples TRBV18 to TRBJ2-1; 10 nucleotides match TRBD2. The germline V gene encodes CDR1 KGHSH and CDR2 LQKENI. The CDR3 runs to 17 residues. CDR3 region: CASSPQPLAGALHEQSF. The CDR3 DNA follows: TGTGCCAGCTCACCACAGCCGCTAGCGGGAGCGCTCCATGAGCAGTCCTTC. The variable domain in full, with the rest retrieved from reference TRBV18 and TRBJ2-1, is NAGVMQNPRHLVRRRGQEARLRCSPMKGHSHVYWYRQLPEEGLKFMVYLQKENIIDESGMPKERFSAEFPKEGPSILRIQQVVRGDSAAYFCASSPQPLAGALHEQSFGPGTRLTVL.

In its sample, this clonotype was seen many times. The rearrangement joins TRBV19 to TRBJ2-2, with a tentative D call TRBD1 (5 bases). Germline loops: CDR1 LNHDA, CDR2 SQIVND (reference sequence). The CDR3 has 14 residues. V was clipped by 4 bases and J by 5 bases, with 11 bases between them. The CDR3 sequence is CASSKGPGTGELFF. For the CDR3, the DNA is TGTGCCAGTAGTAAGGGGCCGGGTACCGGGGAGCTGTTTTTT.

For this clonotype: An end of the junction differs from the germline gene, which may be a read error. CDR3 DNA: TGTGCCAGCAGTCCGGGACAAGGCTACGGGCAGTGCTTC. Translation: CASSPGQGYGQCF. The chain links TRBV6-8 to TRBJ2-5; TRBD1 is a possible D gene (6 bases). There are 13 residues in the CDR3. From germline, CDR1 is MNHGY and CDR2 SAAAGT.

In its sample, this clonotype was seen many times. This chain links TRBV2 with TRBJ2-7; a possible D gene is TRBD2 (6 bases). Trimming shortened V by 4 bases and J by 6 bases, and 13 bases separated the two germline ends. Germline CDR1 and CDR2: SNHLY and FYNNEI. The CDR3 is 13 amino acids. Here the CDR3 DNA reads TGTGCCAGCAGTGCCCCAGGAGGGCGCGAGCAGTACTTC. Translation gives CASSAPGGREQYF.

The chain is built from TRBV19 and TRBJ2-1; the match to TRBD2 covers 11 bases. CDR3 length: 22 amino acids. The V segment lost 3 bases and the J segment 6 bases; nucleotides outside the gene matches: 25. In germline, CDR1 is LNHDA, CDR2 SQIVND (reference sequence). The DNA of the CDR3 is TGTGCCAGTAGTATCTGGGGTAGCGGGAGGGTCACAGGACCCTCCTACGGCAATGAGCAGTTCTTC. It encodes CASSIWGSGRVTGPSYGNEQFF.